The T cell receptor (beta chain) under discussion was sequenced for a study of memory CD8 T cells in hepatitis C reinfection. In the study overall: HCV reinfection: RNA-positive following two negative tests at least 60 days apart. Late/post reinfection sampling occurred 12 to 24 weeks after detected reinfection.

Time point defined: late/post reinfection, 12 to 24 weeks after detection. The sorted cells went straight to TCR sequencing with no prior in vitro expansion. The Montreal HEPCO cohort supplied donors who inject drugs. Control naive CD8 T cells came from a couple of donors at all three reinfection time points. TCRdb's table, derived via immunoSEQ multiplex PCR, lists solely in-frame clones and lacks some. The repertoire holds about 43,000 clones, with 75% to 90% as singletons. The V end lost 4 bases, the J end lost 6 bases, and 12 bases lay between the germline ends. Germline CDR1 MGHRA, CDR2 YSYEKL. The CDR3 spans 13 residues.

This TCR came from a man younger than 35 with hepatitis C virus infection. The material sequenced was naive CD8+ T cells sorted from blood. This chain links TRBV4-1 with TRBJ1-1; a possible D gene is TRBD1 (6 bases). The CDR3 region is CASSPGQKPEAFF. CDR3 nucleotide sequence: TGCGCCAGCAGCCCCGGACAGAAGCCTGAAGCTTTCTTT.